This T cell receptor (beta chain) was recorded in a study of blood T cell repertoires in COVID-19. Study in general: Specimens from acute and convalescent COVID-19 originated in the United States, Italy and Spain. PBMCs, B-cell-depleted T cells, or T cells provided the cDNA or gDNA that made up the material.

V was pared by 0 bases and J by 3 bases, with 15 bases between. Per the germline V gene, CDR1 is SGHDN and CDR2 is FVKESK. The CDR3 extends over 17 amino acids. Original processing methods: Estimation of nucleated cell counts relied on the amplification of reference gene primers. TCRdb's table, derived via immunoSEQ multiplex PCR, lists solely in-frame clones and lacks some. That table is the source of V, J and clone size, and D and trimming were worked out from the DNA. The sample carries about 140,000 clones, approximately 80% recorded once. The rearrangement uses TRBV14 and TRBJ2-1; D call uncertain. Input material: peripheral blood. The clonotype originates from a human donor in a cohort sampled during active COVID-19. The CDR3 nucleotides read TGTGCCAGCAGCCAAGAGGGTTTGGGCCGGATCTACAATGAGCAGTTCTTC. Encoded protein: CASSQEGLGRIYNEQFF.